The 27 T cell receptor beta chains reported below all come from one sample, sequenced in a study of post-analysis software for immune sequencing data. cDNA libraries of TCR beta carried unique molecular identifiers. TCRdb reanalysed the PCR reads using MiXCR and keeps one entry per CDR3 protein. The sample contains hundreds of thousands of distinct CDR3 sequences, about 27% of which appear only once. Their recognized antigens are unknown. Findings and caveats of the study: Controls had lower frequencies than patients of about 5 TRBV segments, which included TRBV5-6, TRBV5-1 and TRBV20-1.

The sample comprised blood. The receptors were gathered from a girl aged 5 to 17 with multiple sclerosis.

The V gene is TRBV29-1, the J gene TRBJ2-2, with D perhaps matching TRBD1 (6 bases). Germline CDR1 is SQVTM and CDR2 is ANQGSEA. Trimming pared 4 bases from V and 6 bases from J, leaving 12 bases between. The CDR3 covers 13 residues. For the CDR3, the DNA is TGCAGCGTTGTTTCGCAGGGGCCCGGGGAGCTGTTTTTT. Translation gives CSVVSQGPGELFF.

The chain is built from TRBV7-2 and TRBJ2-3; 7 bases align to TRBD1. Per germline, CDR1 SGHTA and CDR2 FQGNSA. V shed 8 bases, J shed 2 bases, and the junction held 4 bases outside the gene matches. CDR3 length: 13 residues. CDR3 in DNA: TGTGCCAGCCACCAGGGGGTCACAGATACGCAGTATTTT. It encodes CASHQGVTDTQYF.

This clonotype showed up many times. V usage is TRBV9 and J usage is TRBJ2-4, with D possibly TRBD2 on 6 matching bases. The CDR3 covers 15 residues. Germline V gene data show CDR1 as SGDLS and CDR2 as YYNGEE. V gave up 4 bases and J gave up 0 bases, with 11 bases separating them. In DNA form, the CDR3 reads TGTGCCAGCAGCCCCGGGGGACTAGCCAAAAACATTCAGTACTTC. Encoded protein: CASSPGGLAKNIQYF.

The V call is TRBV6-5, the J call TRBJ1-2; D remains ambiguous. V was pared by 2 bases and J by 4 bases, with 5 bases between. The CDR3 contains 12 residues. Germline lookup yields CDR1 MNHEY and CDR2 SVGAGI. The CDR3 protein is CASSYGGYGYTF. The CDR3 DNA reads as TGTGCCAGCAGTTACGGCGGCTATGGCTACACCTTC.

This clonotype has only a few counts. The chain uses TRBV12-3 or TRBV12-4 and TRBJ1-2, with TRBD1 identical over 12 bases. The length of the CDR3 is 17 residues. After removal of 4 bases from V and 3 bases from J, the junction contained 9 bases not matched to a gene. CDR3 loop: CASSSWDRGPRYYGYTF. The CDR3 DNA follows: TGTGCCAGCAGTTCCTGGGACAGGGGGCCTCGATACTATGGCTACACCTTC.

This clonotype was observed a few times. The J gene is TRBJ1-6, the V gene TRBV5-1, with 7 bases that match TRBD1. The CDR3 is 13 residues long. Trimming removed 8 bases from V and 10 bases from J; junction bases left unmatched: 9. Germline CDR1 is SGHRS and CDR2 is YFSETQ. Here the CDR3 DNA reads TGCGCCAGTTCGACAGGGTCGGGATCACCCCTCCACTTT. Protein product: CASSTGSGSPLHF.

This clonotype was detected only a few times. The rearrangement links TRBV27 to TRBJ1-5; D not resolved. The CDR3 length is 16 residues. Looked up from germline, CDR1 is MNHEY and CDR2 is SMNVEV (reference sequence). V shed 2 bases and J shed 5 bases, with 16 bases lying between them. The CDR3 sequence is CASSLKWEGLDQPQHF. CDR3 coding DNA: TGTGCCAGCAGTTTAAAGTGGGAAGGGTTGGATCAGCCCCAGCATTTT.

The table lists this clonotype with a count of one. The chain recombines TRBV7-9 with TRBJ1-1; no clear D gene. Trimming removed 5 bases from V and 3 bases from J, with 19 bases in between. From germline, CDR1 is SEHNR and CDR2 FQNEAQ (reference sequence). The CDR3 totals 16 residues. The CDR3 bases are TGTGCCAGCAGCCTTCGGGCAGGAGGTTTCGACACTGAAGCTTTCTTT. It is translated as CASSLRAGGFDTEAFF.

The V and J genes are TRBV12-5 and TRBJ2-1; no reliable D call. The CDR3 runs 14 residues. The V and J ends lost 3 bases and 8 bases respectively, with 14 bases between them. Germline CDR1 LGHNT, CDR2 FRNRAP. The CDR3 loop reads CASGLDAVSHEQFF. The CDR3 DNA sequence: TGTGCTAGTGGTTTAGACGCGGTGAGCCATGAGCAGTTCTTC.

J is TRBJ2-5 and V is TRBV20-1; D call uncertain. From germline, CDR1 is DFQATT and CDR2 SNEGSKA (reference sequence). The CDR3 is 15 residues long. Trimming removed 2 bases from V and 4 bases from J, with 17 bases in between. This CDR3 reads CSARHPLKRLETQYF. The CDR3 nucleotides are TGCAGTGCTAGACACCCTCTCAAGAGACTAGAGACCCAGTACTTC.

With respect to this clonotype: A clone one base away is much larger, so this may be a read error. The chain joins TRBV29-1 to TRBJ2-1; 11 bases map to TRBD1. Looked up from germline, CDR1 is SQVTM and CDR2 is ANQGSEA. The ends lost 6 bases at V and 8 bases at J; junction bases unmatched: 12. This CDR3 region has 15 residues. CDR3 sequence reads: CSVLAWDRGDDEQFF. The CDR3 nucleotides read TGCAGCGTCTTAGCGTGGGACAGGGGGGACGATGAGCAGTTCTTC.

This rearrangement joins TRBV15 to TRBJ2-7; 8 nucleotides match TRBD2. J was trimmed by 5 bases and V by 4 bases; bases with no gene match: 22. CDR3 length: 19 residues. Germline V gene sequence: CDR1 LNHNV, CDR2 YYDKDF (reference sequence). The CDR3 here is CATSTLSHRLAPKSDEQYF. Written as DNA, the CDR3 is TGTGCCACCAGCACTCTGTCTCATAGACTAGCGCCGAAGTCCGACGAGCAGTACTTC.

Many counts were recorded for this clonotype. CDR3 bases: TGTGCCTCCCGGGACTGGGCCTACAATGAGCAGTTCTTC. It translates to CASRDWAYNEQFF. V is TRBV6-6 and J is TRBJ2-1; perhaps TRBD2 as D (6 bases). The CDR3 has 13 residues. V lost 11 bases and J 2 bases, leaving 13 bases between the germline ends. CDR1 MNHNY and CDR2 SVGAGI come from the germline V gene (reference sequence).

The V gene is TRBV5-6, the J gene TRBJ2-5, with a possible D match to TRBD2 (5 bases). CDR3 length: 13 residues. The V end was cut by 2 bases, the J end by 5 bases, with 10 bases between. Germline assignment: CDR1 SGHDT and CDR2 YYEEEE. The CDR3 coding sequence is TGTGCCAGCAGCTTACAGTCGGGGGAGACCCAGTACTTC. This translates into CASSLQSGETQYF.

The CDR3 DNA sequence: TGTGCCAGCAGCTTCGGCAGCAAAGCGTTCTTC. Translating it yields CASSFGSKAFF. The chain links TRBV7-2 to TRBJ2-1; D remains ambiguous. Trimming cost V 3 bases and J 15 bases, with 12 bases left between them. Germline values: CDR1 SGHTA, CDR2 FQGNSA. This CDR3 has 11 amino acids.

The chain combines TRBV20-1 with TRBJ2-3; D is perhaps TRBD2 (6 bases). The V end was cut by 6 bases, the J end by 8 bases, with 24 bases between. The CDR3 covers 15 residues. Germline V gene sequence: CDR1 DFQATT, CDR2 SNEGSKA (reference sequence). CDR3 DNA: TGCAGTGCCCCGTTGGGGAGACTAGTAGGACCTACGCAGTATTTT. The encoded protein is CSAPLGRLVGPTQYF.

The chain is built from TRBV20-1 and TRBJ2-3, with D perhaps TRBD1 (5 bases). The CDR3 covers 13 residues. Per the germline V gene, CDR1 is DFQATT and CDR2 is SNEGSKA (reference sequence). The germline V and J ends were trimmed by 4 bases and 3 bases, with 11 bases remaining between them. CDR3 nucleotides: TGCAGTGCTAAACGCCAGGGAACAGATACGCAGTATTTT. Protein sequence: CSAKRQGTDTQYF.

In its sample, this clonotype was seen a few times. The J gene is TRBJ2-5, the V gene TRBV20-1, with D tentatively TRBD2 (7 bases). Germline loops: CDR1 DFQATT, CDR2 SNEGSKA (reference sequence). Deletions cut 3 bases from V and 0 bases from J, with 14 bases between. This CDR3 is 15 amino acids long. DNA for the CDR3: TGCAGTGCTAGTTCGAGGGGGGGGTACCAAGAGACCCAGTACTTC. It yields the protein CSASSRGGYQETQYF.

The J gene is TRBJ2-4, the V gene TRBV6-5, with D possibly being TRBD2 (6 bases). CDR3 size: 18 residues. V shed 0 bases and J shed 0 bases, with 15 bases lying between them. Germline values: CDR1 MNHEY, CDR2 SVGAGI. The CDR3: CASSYSVAVLVAKNIQYF. The CDR3, as DNA: TGTGCCAGCAGTTACTCAGTAGCGGTCCTAGTAGCCAAAAACATTCAGTACTTC.

This clonotype appeared a few times. The V and J genes are TRBV10-1 and TRBJ1-1; D is undetermined. The CDR3 runs 18 residues. The V end was cut by 4 bases, the J end by 0 bases, with 21 bases between. Germline CDR1 WNHNN, CDR2 SYGVQD (reference sequence). The CDR3 DNA sequence: TGCGCCAGCAGTGCCGGTATAGGTCGGCCAGGCTTGAACACTGAAGCTTTCTTT. Translating it yields CASSAGIGRPGLNTEAFF.

The chain is built from TRBV10-3 and TRBJ2-1; either TRBD1 or TRBD2 may fit D (5 bases each). In germline, CDR1 is ENHRY, CDR2 SYGVKD. Trimming shortened V by 9 bases and J by 7 bases, and 19 bases separated the two germline ends. CDR3 length: 14 amino acids. In DNA, the CDR3 is TGTGCCATTAGGAGAGAGGGGTCGAAAAATGAGCAGTTCTTC. Translated: CAIRREGSKNEQFF.

The V and J genes are TRBV4-1 and TRBJ2-5; the D gene is possibly TRBD1 (6 bases). The CDR3 extends over 15 amino acids. Deletions cut 0 bases from V and 5 bases from J, with 13 bases between. Germline CDR1 reads MGHRA; CDR2 reads YSYEKL. This chain's CDR3 is CASSQDPGQGETQYF. The CDR3 DNA sequence: TGCGCCAGCAGCCAAGATCCAGGGCAGGGGGAGACCCAGTACTTC.

J is TRBJ2-7 and V is TRBV12-3 or TRBV12-4, with D possibly matching TRBD1 (5 bases). The end of the DNA fits TRBJ2-5 better, so the J call may be wrong. CDR3 length: 15 residues. DNA of the CDR3: TGTGCCAGCAGTTTTCCCCGAGACAGACAAGAGACCCAGTACTTC. It is translated as CASSFPRDRQETQYF.

In its sample, this clonotype was seen a few times. The CDR3 is CASSPGHGYGYTF. The CDR3 DNA follows: TGCGCCAGCAGCCCGGGACATGGCTATGGCTACACCTTC. J is TRBJ1-2 and V is TRBV5-1; D possibly corresponds to TRBD1 (6 bases). V was pared by 4 bases and J by 4 bases, with 11 bases between. The V gene's germline CDR1 is SGHRS and CDR2 YFSETQ. CDR3 length equals 13 residues.

The chain links TRBV10-3 to TRBJ2-5, with a tentative D call TRBD1 (6 bases). CDR3 size: 11 residues. The V end was cut by 8 bases, the J end by 4 bases, with 8 bases between. CDR1 is ENHRY and CDR2 is SYGVKD in the germline V gene. CDR3 amino acids: CAISQGETQYF. The CDR3 DNA reads TGTGCCATCTCACAGGGAGAGACCCAGTACTTC.

Only a few counts were recorded for this clonotype. The rearrangement links TRBV18 to TRBJ1-2, with 11 bases aligning to TRBD1. The germline gives CDR1 KGHSH, CDR2 LQKENI. The ends lost 3 bases at V and 4 bases at J; junction bases unmatched: 4. There are 15 residues in the CDR3. The CDR3 is CASSPGQGAFYGYTF. As DNA, the CDR3 is TGTGCCAGCTCACCCGGACAGGGGGCCTTCTATGGCTACACCTTC. Looking up the rest from reference TRBV18 and TRBJ1-2 gives the full variable domain: NAGVMQNPRHLVRRRGQEARLRCSPMKGHSHVYWYRQLPEEGLKFMVYLQKENIIDESGMPKERFSAEFPKEGPSILRIQQVVRGDSAAYFCASSPGQGAFYGYTFGSGTRLTVV.

The sample holds many counts of this clonotype. V gene TRBV4-3 combines with J gene TRBJ2-7; the D is unclear. Germline V gene lookup returns CDR1 LGHNA and CDR2 YSLEER. The CDR3 spans 14 residues. Trimming took off 0 bases at V and 5 bases at J, with 11 bases between the two ends. The CDR3 loop reads CASSQDLGPDEQYF. The CDR3 DNA reads TGCGCCAGCAGCCAAGATTTAGGGCCGGACGAGCAGTACTTC.